This T cell receptor (beta chain) was sequenced in a study of neurological immune-mediated disorders. Study-wide findings and caveats: TCR-beta repertoires seemed private in all groups, with no expanded CDR3 amino acid sequences shared.

Germline V gene data show CDR1 as SGHRS and CDR2 as YFSETQ. Trimming left V 0 bases short and J 5 bases short, with 3 bases between. This CDR3 region has 12 residues. TCRdb used MiXCR to reprocess the 5' RACE reads, holding one entry per CDR3 protein. The sample has 20,000 to 30,000 distinct CDR3 sequences; 2.5% are singletons. This clonotype was seen repeatedly, ten times or more. Its target is not known. The chain links TRBV5-1 to TRBJ2-1, with D uncertain. The clonotype comes from a woman in her 50s with multiple sclerosis. Sample: PBMCs. The CDR3 sequence is CASSLVNNEQFF. CDR3 nucleotide sequence: TGCGCCAGCAGCTTGGTCAACAATGAGCAGTTCTTC.